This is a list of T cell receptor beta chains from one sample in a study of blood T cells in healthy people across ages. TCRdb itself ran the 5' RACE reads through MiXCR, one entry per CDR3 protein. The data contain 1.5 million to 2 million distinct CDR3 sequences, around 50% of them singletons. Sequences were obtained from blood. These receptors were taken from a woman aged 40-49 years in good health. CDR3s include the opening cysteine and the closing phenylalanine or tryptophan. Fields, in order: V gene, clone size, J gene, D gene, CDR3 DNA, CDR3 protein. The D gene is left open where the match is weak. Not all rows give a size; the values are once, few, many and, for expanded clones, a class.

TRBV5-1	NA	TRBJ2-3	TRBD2	TGCGCCAGCAGCCCCCTAGTGGTGCTAGCGGGATCTGATACGCAGTATTTT	CASSPLVVLAGSDTQYF
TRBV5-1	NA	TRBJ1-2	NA	TGCGCCAGCAGCTTGGCCGTTACAGGGTACGATGGCTACACCTTC	CASSLAVTGYDGYTF
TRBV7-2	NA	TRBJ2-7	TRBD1	TGTGCCAGCAGCTTTCCCCCCGGACAGGGGAGGCGTGGGCAGTACTTC	CASSFPPGQGRRGQYF
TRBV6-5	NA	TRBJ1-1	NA	TGTGCCAGCAGTGGTTGGTTCTCTACTGAAGCTTTCTTT	CASSGWFSTEAFF
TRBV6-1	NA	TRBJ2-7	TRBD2	TGTGCCAGCAGCACCCTAGCGGGGGCCCTGAGCTCCTACAATGAGCAGTACTTC	CASSTLAGALSSYNEQYF
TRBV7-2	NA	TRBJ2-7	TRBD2	TGTGCCAGCAGCTTGAGGCAGAGCGGGGCCGAGCAGTACTTC	CASSLRQSGAEQYF
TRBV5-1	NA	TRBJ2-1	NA	TGCGCCAGCAGCTTGGTTGCGGGGCAAAACAAGGAGCAGTTCTTC	CASSLVAGQNKEQFF
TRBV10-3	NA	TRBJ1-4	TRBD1	TGTGCCATCAGTGACCGGGACAGAGAAAAACTGTTTTTT	CAISDRDREKLFF
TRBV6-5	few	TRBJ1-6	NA	TGTGCCAGCAGTTCTGGGACGGGAAATTCACCCCTCCACTTT	CASSSGTGNSPLHF
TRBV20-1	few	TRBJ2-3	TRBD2	TGCAGTGCTAGCGTCCAGCGGGGCCGCACAGATACGCAGTATTTT	CSASVQRGRTDTQYF
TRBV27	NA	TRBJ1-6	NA	TGTGCCAGCAGGGGCCTACAGATTAATTCACCCCTCCACTTT	CASRGLQINSPLHF
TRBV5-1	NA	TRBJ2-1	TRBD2	TGCGCCAGCAGCTTCCAGACTAGCGGGGTCTACAATGAGCAGTTCTTC	CASSFQTSGVYNEQFF
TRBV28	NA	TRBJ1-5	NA	TGTGCCAGCATTACTAGCAATCAGCCCCAGCATTTT	CASITSNQPQHF
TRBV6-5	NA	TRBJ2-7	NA	TGTGCCAGCAGTTGGAGGGGACAGAGTCCATCTGAGCAGTACTTC	CASSWRGQSPSEQYF
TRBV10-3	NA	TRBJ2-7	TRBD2	TGTGCCATCAGTGAACTAGCGGCCGAGCAGTACTTC	CAISELAAEQYF
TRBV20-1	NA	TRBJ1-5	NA	TGCAGTGCTAGTGGTATGGCGGCCGGTCAGCCCCAGCATTTT	CSASGMAAGQPQHF
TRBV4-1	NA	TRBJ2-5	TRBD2	TGCGCCAGCAGCCCCAATGTCGGGAGGGAGACCCAGTACTTC	CASSPNVGRETQYF
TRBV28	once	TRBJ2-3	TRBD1	TGTGCCAGCGTAGAGACAGGGGGCAAGCAAGATACGCAGTATTTT	CASVETGGKQDTQYF
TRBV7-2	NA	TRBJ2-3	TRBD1	TGTGCCAGCAGCCCCTCGGGACAGGGTCGCACAGATACGCAGTATTTT	CASSPSGQGRTDTQYF
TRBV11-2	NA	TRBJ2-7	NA	TGTGCCAGCAGCTTAGATAAAAACAGAGGCAGCTCCTACGAGCAGTACTTC	CASSLDKNRGSSYEQYF
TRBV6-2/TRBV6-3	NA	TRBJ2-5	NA	TGTGCCAGCAGCCAACCACCAGGGGGGCAAGAGACCCAGTACTTC	CASSQPPGGQETQYF
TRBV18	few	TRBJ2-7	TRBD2	TGTGCCAGCTCACCCGGGGAGGGACTGAGGATTACCGAGCAGTACTTC	CASSPGEGLRITEQYF
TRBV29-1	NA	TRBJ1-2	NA	TGCAGCGTTGACGACAGTGCAGTTAACTATGGCTACACCTTC	CSVDDSAVNYGYTF
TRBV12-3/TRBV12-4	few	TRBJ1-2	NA	TGTGCCAGCAGTCACATAGATGGCTACACCTTC	CASSHIDGYTF
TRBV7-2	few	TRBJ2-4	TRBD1	TGTGCCAGCAGCCAATCCAGGGGGAACAAAAACATTCAGTACTTC	CASSQSRGNKNIQYF
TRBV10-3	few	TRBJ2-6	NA	TGTGCCATCACTACCCGGGACACCCGCTCTGGGGCCAACGTCCTGACTTTC	CAITTRDTRSGANVLTF
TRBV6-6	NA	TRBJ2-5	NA	TGTGCCGGCAGTTCATCAGGGCGCCAAGAGACCCAGTACTTC	CAGSSSGRQETQYF
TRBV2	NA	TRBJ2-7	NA	TGTGCCAGCATGGTACAGGGAAACGAGCAGTACTTC	CASMVQGNEQYF
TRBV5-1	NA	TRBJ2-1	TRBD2	TGTGCCAGCACGGGGACTAGCGGTTACAATGAGCAGTTCTTC	CASTGTSGYNEQFF
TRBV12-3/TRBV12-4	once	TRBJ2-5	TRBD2	TGTGCCGGCGGGGGGGCAATCCAAGAGACCCAGTACTTC	CAGGGAIQETQYF
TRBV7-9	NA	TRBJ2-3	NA	TGTCCCAGCAGCTTAGCTTCACCCTCGGATACGCAGTATTTT	CPSSLASPSDTQYF
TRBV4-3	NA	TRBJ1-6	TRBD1	TGCGCCAGCAGCCAAGCCCGGGACAGTAATTCACCCCTCCACTTT	CASSQARDSNSPLHF
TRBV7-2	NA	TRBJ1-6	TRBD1	TGTGCCAGTAGGGAGGACAGGGCCATTAATTCACCCCTCCACTTT	CASREDRAINSPLHF
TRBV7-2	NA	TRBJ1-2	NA	TGTGCCAGCAGCTTAAATCGCGGCGGAGGGCACGAGGGCTACACCTTC	CASSLNRGGGHEGYTF
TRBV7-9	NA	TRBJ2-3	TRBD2	TGTGCCAGCAGCATCTCCCTAGCGGGGAGCACAGATACGCAGTATTTT	CASSISLAGSTDTQYF
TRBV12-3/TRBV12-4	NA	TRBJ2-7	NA	TGCGCCAGCAGGTCTACAGGGTTGGGCGAGCAGTACTTC	CASRSTGLGEQYF
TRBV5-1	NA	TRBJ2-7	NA	TGCGCCAGCAGCACCCCACAGGGTTCTGGGGAGCAGTACTTC	CASSTPQGSGEQYF